This T cell receptor beta chain was recovered during a study of control samples from healthy donors and cancer patients. Clones were sequenced by immunoSEQ multiplex PCR, and TCRdb holds only the in-frame ones, with some missing. The table lists around 100,000 clones, 87% of them singletons. This clonotype was sampled from a woman in her forties or fifties in good health. Material: blood.

CDR3 loop: CASSQTRIPGTGMGYETQYF. For the CDR3, the DNA is TGTGCCAGCAGCCAGACCAGGATACCCGGGACAGGAATGGGGTATGAGACCCAGTACTTC. The chain employs TRBV13 and TRBJ2-5; 8 bases agree with TRBD1. Germline CDR1 PRHDT, CDR2 FYEKMQ (reference sequence). This CDR3 region has 20 residues. J lost 5 bases, V lost 5 bases, and 25 bases had no gene match. The whole variable domain, remainder taken from reference TRBV13 and TRBJ2-5, is AAGVIQSPRHLIKEKRETATLKCYPIPRHDTVYWYQQGPGQDPQFLISFYEKMQSDKGSIPDRFSAQQFSDYHSELNMSSLELGDSALYFCASSQTRIPGTGMGYETQYFGPGTRLLVL.